A selection of T cell receptor beta chains follows, all from one sample in a study of blood T cell repertoires in COVID-19. Data came from immunoSEQ multiplex PCR; TCRdb stores just in-frame clones and leaves some out. The table has 150,000 to 200,000 clones, approximately 90% seen once. The sample taken for sequencing was peripheral blood. The origin of the receptors is a woman under 30 who had recovered from COVID-19. Both conserved end residues are part of each CDR3. The D gene is left open where the match is weak. The size of a clone is reported for some rows only, either as once, few or many, or as a class for expanded clones.

DNA,CDR3,V,size,J,D
TGTGCCAGTAGTATTGACACGAACTATGGCTACACCTTC,CASSIDTNYGYTF,TRBV19,once,TRBJ1-2,NA
TGTGCCAGCAGCCCACGGGATGAGGTTTCACCCCTCCACTTT,CASSPRDEVSPLHF,TRBV7-2,NA,TRBJ1-6,NA
TGTGCCAGCAGCTATGGGCATAGCGGGAGAGATACGCAGTATTTT,CASSYGHSGRDTQYF,TRBV13,NA,TRBJ2-3,TRBD2
TGCGCCAGCAGCCGCGGGGGCAATGAGCAGTTCTTC,CASSRGGNEQFF,TRBV5-1,NA,TRBJ2-1,TRBD2
TGTGCCAGCAGTTCGAGATACGAGCAGTACTTC,CASSSRYEQYF,TRBV6-5,NA,TRBJ2-7,NA
TGCGCCAGCAGCCGGCTGACATCTGACACTGAAGCTTTCTTT,CASSRLTSDTEAFF,TRBV4-1,NA,TRBJ1-1,NA
TGTGCCAGCAGTTTATGGGCCCCCACAGGGTCCGGTAATTCACCCCTCCACTTT,CASSLWAPTGSGNSPLHF,TRBV27,NA,TRBJ1-6,NA
TGTGCCAGCAGCTCCGGACTAGCGGGGGCCTCCTACGAGCAGTACTTC,CASSSGLAGASYEQYF,TRBV7-2,NA,TRBJ2-7,TRBD2
TGTGCCAGCAGCCCTCGACTAGCGGGGGGTCGGGAGCAGTTCTTC,CASSPRLAGGREQFF,TRBV7-2,NA,TRBJ2-1,TRBD2
TGTGCCAGCTCACCACCGACGGGTCTAGCTAATGAAGCTTTCTTT,CASSPPTGLANEAFF,TRBV18,once,TRBJ1-1,NA
TGTGCCAGCAGTGAGTGGGGACAACTAGGTTATTCACCCCTCCACTTT,CASSEWGQLGYSPLHF,TRBV2,NA,TRBJ1-6,NA
TGCGCCAGCAGCCAAGAGGAATACAGCGGAATAGCCAAAAACATTCAGTACTTC,CASSQEEYSGIAKNIQYF,TRBV4-1,NA,TRBJ2-4,NA
TGTGCCAGCAGCTTAGGAGGCCTTGAAAAACTGTTTTTT,CASSLGGLEKLFF,TRBV7-9,NA,TRBJ1-4,NA
TGTGCCAGCAGTTTATCTGGGACAGGGTACACTGAAGCTTTCTTT,CASSLSGTGYTEAFF,TRBV27,NA,TRBJ1-1,TRBD1
TGCGCCAGCAGCCTACGGACAGGGGGGGACTCTGGAAACACCATATATTTT,CASSLRTGGDSGNTIYF,TRBV4-1,NA,TRBJ1-3,TRBD1
TGTGCCAGCAGCTTGGGCCGGGGGGGCTACACCTTC,CASSLGRGGYTF,TRBV5-6,NA,TRBJ1-2,NA
TGTGCCAGCAGTGACGGGATGGGTCGGTCTGAAGCTTTCTTT,CASSDGMGRSEAFF,TRBV6-1,NA,TRBJ1-1,NA
TGTGCCAGCAATGACCTTGGGGGCCTCCGGCCTGGCTACACCTTC,CASNDLGGLRPGYTF,TRBV27,NA,TRBJ1-2,NA
TGCAGCGTCGGGGGGGCCCGGGAGCTCAATGAGCAGTTCTTC,CSVGGARELNEQFF,TRBV29-1,NA,TRBJ2-1,TRBD2
TGTGCCAGCAGCCCTTATATTAGTGAGCAGTTCTTC,CASSPYISEQFF,TRBV7-6,few,TRBJ2-1,NA
TGTGCCAGCAGCCCAGGGACAGGAATAGCCAAAAACATTCAGTACTTC,CASSPGTGIAKNIQYF,TRBV7-8,NA,TRBJ2-4,TRBD1
TGTGCCAGCAAGGGGAGGGAATATAATTCACCCCTCCACTTT,CASKGREYNSPLHF,TRBV27,NA,TRBJ1-6,NA
TGTGCCAGCAGCTCGGGACTAGCGGGAAGGACCGGGGAGCTGTTTTTT,CASSSGLAGRTGELFF,TRBV7-3,NA,TRBJ2-2,TRBD2
TGTGCCAGCAGCTCCGACAGTAGCAATCAGCCCCAGCATTTT,CASSSDSSNQPQHF,TRBV7-9,NA,TRBJ1-5,NA
TGCGCCAGCCTCACTCCCAGGCTAGCTGTAGAGACCCAGTACTTC,CASLTPRLAVETQYF,TRBV10-1,NA,TRBJ2-5,NA
TGTGCCAGCAGTGCTGACAGGGAGAAATATGGCTACACCTTC,CASSADREKYGYTF,TRBV2,once,TRBJ1-2,TRBD1
TGTGCCAGCAGCTTAGGACGGGGCAGGGGTCCCACCGGGGAGCTGTTTTTT,CASSLGRGRGPTGELFF,TRBV7-9,NA,TRBJ2-2,NA
TGCGCCAGCAGCCAACGGGGAGCAACTAATGAAAAACTGTTTTTT,CASSQRGATNEKLFF,TRBV5-1,NA,TRBJ1-4,NA
TGTGCCAGCAGTGAAGCCAAGGGGTTGAACACTGAAGCTTTCTTT,CASSEAKGLNTEAFF,TRBV2,NA,TRBJ1-1,NA
TGTGCCAGCAGCCAAGATCACAGGGGCAATGAGCAGTTCTTC,CASSQDHRGNEQFF,TRBV3-1/TRBV3-2,NA,TRBJ2-1,TRBD1
TGTGCCAGCAGCTTTGTGACAGAAGCTTTCTTT,CASSFVTEAFF,TRBV7-9,NA,TRBJ1-1,NA
TGTGCCAGCAGTGACTCGACTAGCGGGAGCAATGAGCAGTTCTTC,CASSDSTSGSNEQFF,TRBV6-4,NA,TRBJ2-1,TRBD2
TGTGCCAGCAGCACAGGGGACACAGATACGCAGTATTTT,CASSTGDTDTQYF,TRBV9,NA,TRBJ2-3,TRBD1
TGTGCCAGTAGTAGGGGACAGCACAGCAATCAGCCCCAGCATTTT,CASSRGQHSNQPQHF,TRBV19,NA,TRBJ1-5,TRBD1
TGTGCCAGCAGCTCATATTTACACAGGGATCAGCCCCAGCATTTT,CASSSYLHRDQPQHF,TRBV5-6,once,TRBJ1-5,NA
TGTGCCAGCAGCCGTCGGGACAGGGGGATATATGGCTACACCTTC,CASSRRDRGIYGYTF,TRBV5-8,once,TRBJ1-2,TRBD1
TGTGCCAGCAGCGTAGGTCTTGATACGCAGTATTTT,CASSVGLDTQYF,TRBV9,NA,TRBJ2-3,NA
TGTGCCAGCCGCCCACGACAGGGTTATTCACCCCTCCACTTT,CASRPRQGYSPLHF,TRBV19,NA,TRBJ1-6,TRBD1
TGTGCCAGCAGCCCGCAGTCTAGCACAGATACGCAGTATTTT,CASSPQSSTDTQYF,TRBV7-9,few,TRBJ2-3,NA
TGTGCCAGTAGTATGATTTCTGGGGCGTACGAGCAGTACTTC,CASSMISGAYEQYF,TRBV19,NA,TRBJ2-7,NA
TGTGCCACGAACGGACAGGGGATTCAGCCCCAGCATTTT,CATNGQGIQPQHF,TRBV19,NA,TRBJ1-5,TRBD1